This T cell receptor (beta chain) stems from a study of T cells in Graves' hyperthyroidism and ophthalmopathy. The table lists this clonotype with a few counts. Template material for amplifying TCR beta CDR3 regions consisted of RNA transcripts. HTBI primers drove first-round RT-PCR of the TCR CDR3. Using its own MiXCR run on the multiplex PCR reads, TCRdb lists one record per CDR3 protein. Here the sample spans 450,000 to 600,000 distinct CDR3 sequences, around 13% being singletons. This CDR3 spans 15 amino acids. V lost 1 base and J lost 2, with 11 bases in between. Germline V lookup: CDR1 SEHNR, CDR2 FQNEAQ (reference sequence). From approximately 9.5 ml of fresh peripheral blood, PBMCs were isolated.

The sequencing input was blood. The TCR sequence derives from a middle-aged woman with Graves' hyperthyroidism. The chain joins TRBV7-9 to TRBJ2-5; no firm D call. The CDR3 DNA sequence: TGTGCCAGCAGCTTAGGAAGGATGGGGCAAGAGACCCAGTACTTC. Translation: CASSLGRMGQETQYF.